The sample holds many counts of the clone carrying this T cell receptor beta chain. Its antigen is unknown. This record belongs to a study of regulatory T cells in long-lasting Graves disease. Findings and limits, study-wide: Authors noted too few samples as a limitation.

Germline V gene lookup returns CDR1 SGHAT and CDR2 FQNNGV. The V end lost 3 bases, the J end lost 3 bases, and 17 bases lay between the germline ends. This CDR3 spans 17 amino acids. As for time point: newly diagnosed GD, antithyroid drugs for less than 3 months. The TCR library was prepared using RNA isolated from PBMCs. Building of the TCR beta libraries involved iRepertoire HTBI primers and Arm-PCR of CDR3 regions. TCRdb recomputed calls from the multiplex PCR reads with MiXCR, one row per CDR3 protein. The profile covers some 320,000 distinct CDR3 sequences, with 18% appearing a single time and less than 45% taken by the ten largest.

The sample was peripheral blood mononuclear cells (PBMCs), taken at new diagnosis, from a patient treated with antithyroid drugs. This TCR was sampled from a female donor with Graves disease. This chain connects TRBV11-2 to TRBJ1-4; D uncertain. The CDR3 protein is CASSFPLDNGANEKLFF. Here the CDR3 DNA reads TGTGCCAGCAGCTTCCCGCTCGACAACGGGGCTAATGAAAAACTGTTTTTT.